What follows are 22 T cell receptor beta chains derived from one specimen sequenced in a study of T-cell reconstitution after alpha-beta-depleted transplantation in children. It was with unique molecular identifiers that the TCRbeta library was prepared. TCRdb called the PCR reads again in MiXCR, with one record for every CDR3 protein. The table has roughly 200,000 distinct CDR3 sequences, 11% seen once. The sequences come from PBMCs, collected before TCRalphabeta/CD19-depleted stem cell transplant. Source of these receptors: a child less than two years old with acute myeloid leukemia, due to receive a stem cell transplant.

Many counts were recorded for this clonotype. The V call is TRBV20-1, the J call TRBJ2-1; D is possibly TRBD1 or TRBD2 (6 bases each). Germline lookup yields CDR1 DFQATT and CDR2 SNEGSKA (reference sequence). V was clipped by 6 bases and J by 0 bases, with 12 bases between them. The CDR3 covers 14 residues. The chain's CDR3 is CSAGGLSSYNEQFF. The CDR3 DNA is TGCAGTGCCGGGGGCTTAAGCTCCTACAATGAGCAGTTCTTC.

This clonotype has ten or more counts. V and J are TRBV12-3 or TRBV12-4 and TRBJ1-2; D is ambiguous. This CDR3 contains 13 residues. Trimming took off 4 bases at V and 3 bases at J, with 9 bases between the two ends. CDR3 DNA: TGTGCCAGCAGTTCCCGACGAGACTATGGCTACACCTTC. Amino acids: CASSSRRDYGYTF.

In its sample, this clonotype was seen many times. The chain is built from TRBV20-1 and TRBJ2-1; 10 nucleotides align to TRBD2. J lost 5 bases, V lost 2 bases, and 0 bases had no gene match. Germline V gene lookup returns CDR1 DFQATT and CDR2 SNEGSKA (reference sequence). This CDR3 is 13 amino acids long. The CDR3 loop reads CSARLAGDNEQFF. DNA of the CDR3: TGCAGTGCTAGACTAGCGGGAGACAATGAGCAGTTCTTC.

This clonotype was counted many times. The rearrangement joins TRBV6-5 to TRBJ2-3, with D possibly TRBD2 on 6 matching bases. Germline values: CDR1 MNHEY, CDR2 SVGAGI. The CDR3 is 17 residues long. The V end was cut by 2 bases, the J end by 0 bases, with 15 bases between. The CDR3 is CASSYPPGAASTDTQYF. Written as DNA, the CDR3 is TGTGCCAGCAGTTACCCTCCGGGAGCGGCCAGCACAGATACGCAGTATTTT.

The rearrangement joins TRBV3-1 to TRBJ1-1, with D hard to call. This CDR3 is built from 13 residues. Germline V CDR1 and CDR2: LGHDT, YNNKEL (reference sequence). V lost 0 bases, J lost 4 bases, and 6 bases lay in between. As DNA, the CDR3 is TGTGCCAGCAGCCAAGATAAGGGCACTGAAGCTTTCTTT. This codes for CASSQDKGTEAFF.

This clonotype was counted at least ten times. This chain links TRBV20-1 with TRBJ2-7; 11 bases align to TRBD1. V lost 6 bases, J lost 7 bases, and 11 bases stayed unmatched. The CDR3 sequence is 14 residues long. Germline values: CDR1 DFQATT, CDR2 SNEGSKA (reference sequence). The DNA of the CDR3 is TGCAGTGCCGATCCCGGGACAGGGGGGAGGGAGCAGTACTTC. It encodes CSADPGTGGREQYF.

This clonotype was recorded at least ten times. The chain carries TRBV2 and TRBJ2-1, with D perhaps TRBD1 (5 bases). This CDR3 comprises 13 residues. Trimming removed 8 bases at V and 2 bases at J, with 10 bases between. From germline, CDR1 is SNHLY and CDR2 FYNNEI. The CDR3 DNA reads as TGTGCCAGCGGAGCGACAGCCTACAATGAGCAGTTCTTC. This translates into CASGATAYNEQFF.

This clonotype was picked up many times. The chain is built from TRBV5-1 and TRBJ2-3, with 7 bases aligning to TRBD2. J gave up 0 bases and V 4 bases, and 14 bases lay outside the gene matches. The CDR3 loop spans 18 amino acids. Germline values: CDR1 SGHRS, CDR2 YFSETQ. This CDR3 reads CASSRISSGASSTDTQYF. CDR3 sequence (DNA): TGCGCCAGCAGCCGGATATCTAGCGGAGCTTCTAGCACAGATACGCAGTATTTT.

This clonotype was detected ten times or more. The V and J genes are TRBV7-3 and TRBJ2-3, with D maybe TRBD2 (6 bases). V was shortened by 5 bases and J by 0 bases, with 12 bases between the two germline ends. Germline V CDR1 and CDR2: SGHTA, FQGTGA. The CDR3 consists of 15 residues. CDR3 amino acids: CASSALGGSTDTQYF. CDR3 DNA sequence: TGTGCCAGCAGCGCGCTGGGAGGAAGCACAGATACGCAGTATTTT.

As for this clonotype: This may come from a read error, since a much larger clone is one base off. The chain joins TRBV2 to TRBJ1-2; D might be TRBD1 (5 bases). The V end was cut by 4 bases, the J end by 4 bases, with 7 bases between. Germline V gives CDR1 SNHLY, CDR2 FYNNEI. This CDR3 has 12 amino acids. The CDR3, as DNA: TGTGCCAGCAGTGTCCAGGGCTATGGCTACACCTTC. Protein: CASSVQGYGYTF.

Remarks on this clonotype: A read error may explain this, as a much larger clone is one base away. Lacking the conserved final phenylalanine or tryptophan, this CDR3 likely reflects a read error. The chain recombines TRBV9 with TRBJ2-5, with D hard to call. The CDR3 spans 14 residues. The V end lost 3 bases, the J end lost 5 bases, and 14 bases lay between the germline ends. Per the germline V gene, CDR1 is SGDLS and CDR2 is YYNGEE. The CDR3 protein is CASSEGSQMETQYS. The CDR3 DNA reads as TGTGCCAGCAGCGAGGGATCCCAAATGGAGACCCAGTACTCC.

This clonotype was seen at least ten times. CDR3 nucleotide sequence: TGTGCCAGCAGCCAAGTAGCCACCTATAATTCACCCCTCCACTTT. This gives the protein CASSQVATYNSPLHF. The chain employs TRBV3-1 and TRBJ1-6; D remains unclear. V lost 1 base and J 2 bases, leaving 6 bases between the germline ends. Per the germline V gene, CDR1 is LGHDT and CDR2 is YNNKEL (reference sequence). The CDR3 has 15 amino acids.

The genes are TRBV18 and TRBJ2-3; the match to TRBD2 covers 9 bases. The germline gives CDR1 KGHSH, CDR2 LQKENI. Trimming cost V 3 bases and J 2 bases; bases outside gene matches: 3. This CDR3 contains 15 residues. CDR3 nucleotide sequence: TGTGCCAGCTCACCGACTAGCGGCCCCACAGATACGCAGTATTTT. Protein sequence: CASSPTSGPTDTQYF.

This chain joins TRBV7-2 and TRBJ2-7; D gene unclear. The CDR3 is 12 amino acids. V lost 2 bases and J 6 bases, leaving 8 bases between the germline ends. Germline CDR1 is SGHTA and CDR2 is FQGNSA. Here the CDR3 reads CASSLLETEQYF. CDR3 bases: TGTGCCAGCAGCTTACTAGAGACCGAGCAGTACTTC.

This clonotype was seen at least ten times. The CDR3 DNA reads as TGTGCCAGCAGTTTCTGGCGAGTCAATGAGCAGTTCTTC. Translation gives CASSFWRVNEQFF. The chain carries TRBV12-3 or TRBV12-4 and TRBJ2-1; no reliable D call. V shed 3 bases and J shed 6 bases, with 9 bases lying between them. CDR3 length: 13 residues.

This clonotype was detected many times. The chain recombines TRBV5-1 with TRBJ1-2; tentative D call: TRBD1 (6 bases). The CDR3 extends over 14 amino acids. Trimming pared 2 bases from V and 10 bases from J, leaving 18 bases between. Germline V lookup: CDR1 SGHRS, CDR2 YFSETQ. CDR3 in DNA: TGCGCCAGCAGCTTAATGGGGGCCTCTGGGGACTACACCTTC. Translation: CASSLMGASGDYTF.

This clonotype came up many times. The chain has TRBV13 and TRBJ2-1, with D perhaps matching TRBD1 (6 bases). Germline V lookup: CDR1 PRHDT, CDR2 FYEKMQ (reference sequence). The V and J ends lost 1 base and 4 bases respectively, with 20 bases between them. The CDR3 has 18 residues. For the CDR3, the DNA is TGTGCCAGCAGCTTAGAGGCAGGGGTAGAGGGACCTTACAATGAGCAGTTCTTC. It is translated as CASSLEAGVEGPYNEQFF.

This clonotype came up many times. The chain joins TRBV6-4 to TRBJ2-3, with a weak D call TRBD2 (6 bases). The V end lost 2 bases, the J end lost 1 base, and 10 bases lay between the germline ends. The germline V gene has CDR1 MRHNA and CDR2 SNTAGT. The CDR3 runs to 15 residues. In DNA, the CDR3 is TGTGCCAGCAGTGACGGAGGGGTCGGCACAGATACGCAGTATTTT. Amino acid sequence: CASSDGGVGTDTQYF.

Ten or more counts support this clonotype. This sequence joins TRBV12-3 or TRBV12-4 and TRBJ1-1; no clear D gene. The CDR3 length is 13 residues. V gave up 3 bases and J gave up 5 bases, with 10 bases separating them. For the CDR3, the DNA is TGTGCCAGCAGTTTCCTTGAGGGAACTGAAGCTTTCTTT. Amino acids: CASSFLEGTEAFF.

This clonotype was picked up many times. This sequence joins TRBV12-3 or TRBV12-4 and TRBJ1-1, with D perhaps matching TRBD1 (5 bases). V was trimmed by 3 bases and J by 11 bases, leaving 13 bases between them. The CDR3 has 12 amino acids. CDR3 nucleotides: TGTGCCAGCAGTTTCGGGGGGATGGGGGCTTTCTTT. Its translation: CASSFGGMGAFF.

This clonotype was seen at least ten times. The chain employs TRBV11-1 and TRBJ2-7; tentatively, D is TRBD1 (5 bases). Germline V lookup: CDR1 SGHAT, CDR2 FQDESV (reference sequence). The CDR3 spans 15 residues. The V end lost 0 bases, the J end lost 5 bases, and 14 bases lay between the germline ends. The CDR3 loop reads CASSLAQAGPHEQYF. CDR3 DNA sequence: TGTGCCAGCAGCTTAGCACAGGCCGGACCCCACGAGCAGTACTTC.

This clonotype was found many times. The V and J genes are TRBV29-1 and TRBJ2-5, with 7 bases identical to TRBD1. V was clipped by 4 bases and J by 1 base; unmatched bases: 9. The CDR3 runs 15 residues. Germline V gene lookup returns CDR1 SQVTM and CDR2 ANQGSEA. In nucleotides, the CDR3 is TGCAGCGTTGTGTACGGGACAGCCGTCCAAGAGACCCAGTACTTC. Its protein product is CSVVYGTAVQETQYF.